This TCR beta chain stems from a study of blood T cell repertoires in COVID-19. As for the study in general: The study drew acute and convalescent COVID-19 samples from the United States, Italy and Spain.

Enrolled through a virtual design, the participants were between roughly 18 and 95 years of age and came from about two dozen US areas. Cohort assignment relied on participant-reported clinical history. Germline assignment: CDR1 SGHDT and CDR2 YYEEEE. The CDR3 runs to 16 residues. V was shortened by 0 bases and J by 4 bases, with 16 bases between the two germline ends. In the original processing: Reference gene primer amplification in the assay estimated nucleated cell counts. The assay was immunoSEQ multiplex PCR, and TCRdb's table has in-frame clones only and misses some. That table furnishes V, J and clone size, whereas the DNA furnished D and trimming. This table has some 48,000 clones, approximately 82% appearing once.

The material sequenced was PBMCs or T cells enriched from blood (not recorded which). This receptor was taken from a woman aged 50 to 65 with acute COVID-19. The V gene is TRBV5-6, the J gene TRBJ1-2; possible D gene TRBD1, 5 bases. The CDR3 sequence: CASSLVGGTRIYGYTF. CDR3 DNA: TGTGCCAGCAGCTTGGTAGGAGGGACGAGGATCTATGGCTACACCTTC. The full variable domain, rest sourced from reference TRBV5-6 and TRBJ1-2, is DAGVTQSPTHLIKTRGQQVTLRCSPKSGHDTVSWYQQALGQGPQFIFQYYEEEERQRGNFPDRFSGHQFPNYSSELNVNALLLGDSALYLCASSLVGGTRIYGYTFGSGTRLTVV.